This T cell receptor beta chain originates from a study of blood T cell repertoires in COVID-19. Study background: T cells, B-cell-depleted T cells, or PBMCs provided the cDNA or gDNA that served as material.

Profiled with immunoSEQ multiplex PCR; TCRdb holds only in-frame clones, not every one. The profile shows hundreds of thousands of clones, approximately 80% of them singletons. Trimming took off 6 bases at V and 4 bases at J, with 12 bases between the two ends. This CDR3 spans 14 amino acids. The germline gives CDR1 SNHLY, CDR2 FYNNEI. Exposed participants encountered a COVID-19 case during the 2 weeks preceding study entry. Material: PBMCs or T cells enriched from blood (not recorded which). The chain joins TRBV2 to TRBJ2-2, with a weak D call TRBD1 (5 bases). The receptor was derived from a man aged 35-49 years who had been exposed to COVID-19. CDR3 bases: TGTGCCAGCAGAGGCGGACACTCCACCGGGGAGCTGTTTTTT. This encodes CASRGGHSTGELFF.